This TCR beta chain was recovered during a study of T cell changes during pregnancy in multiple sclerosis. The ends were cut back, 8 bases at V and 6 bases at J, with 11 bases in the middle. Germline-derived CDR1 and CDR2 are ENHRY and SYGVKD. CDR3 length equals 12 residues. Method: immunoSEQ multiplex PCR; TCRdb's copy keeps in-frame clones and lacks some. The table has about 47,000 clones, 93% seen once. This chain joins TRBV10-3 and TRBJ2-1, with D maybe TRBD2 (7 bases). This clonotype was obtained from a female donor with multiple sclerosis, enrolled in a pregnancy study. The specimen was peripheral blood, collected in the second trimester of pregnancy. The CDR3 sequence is CAIEGGGNEQFF. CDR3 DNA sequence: TGTGCCATCGAGGGGGGGGGCAATGAGCAGTTCTTC.